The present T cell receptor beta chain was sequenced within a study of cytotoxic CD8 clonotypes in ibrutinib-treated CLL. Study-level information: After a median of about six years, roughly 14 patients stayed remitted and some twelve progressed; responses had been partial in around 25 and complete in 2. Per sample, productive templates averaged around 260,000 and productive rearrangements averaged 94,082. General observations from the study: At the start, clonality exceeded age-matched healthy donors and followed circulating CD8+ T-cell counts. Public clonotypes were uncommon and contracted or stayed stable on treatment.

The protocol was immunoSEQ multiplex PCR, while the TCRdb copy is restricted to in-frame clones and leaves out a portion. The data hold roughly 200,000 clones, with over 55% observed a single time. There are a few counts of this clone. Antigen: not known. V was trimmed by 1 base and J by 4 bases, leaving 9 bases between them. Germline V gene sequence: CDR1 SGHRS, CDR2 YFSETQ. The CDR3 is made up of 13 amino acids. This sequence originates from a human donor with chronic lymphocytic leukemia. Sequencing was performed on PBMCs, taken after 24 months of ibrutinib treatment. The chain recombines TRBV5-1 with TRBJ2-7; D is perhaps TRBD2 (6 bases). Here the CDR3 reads CASSLMGGYEQYF. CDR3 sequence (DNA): TGCGCCAGCAGCTTGATGGGGGGTTACGAGCAGTACTTC.